The clone carrying this T cell receptor beta chain occurred a few times. Antigen: not known. As for time point: pre-sensitization, week 0. The sample's treatment: therapeutic diphenylcyclopropenone sensitization with weekly scalp DPC. This specimen belongs to a study of human T cells and chemical hapten exposure. Findings and caveats of the study: Expanded TCRs were compared with controls, and the expanded TCRs formed significantly more large CDR3 similarity clusters.

CDR1 is MDHEN, CDR2 SYDVKM, per germline. The CDR3 sequence is 13 residues long. With 0 bases removed from V and 6 bases from J, the gap between germline ends came to 6 bases. TCRdb reprocessed the RACE reads with MiXCR, giving one entry per CDR3 protein. The data contain about 64,000 distinct CDR3 sequences, around 10% of them seen just once; the ten biggest clones take up around 3.9%. The starting material was whole blood, obtained in connection with sensitization to the hapten diphenylcyclopropenone (DPC). The receptor's source is a woman aged 35 to 49 with alopecia areata. Some clones in this sample may be carry-over from other donors' samples. The chain has TRBV28 and TRBJ2-1, with a possible D match to TRBD2 (6 bases). The CDR3 DNA is TGTGCCAGCAGTTTATGGGGAGGCAATGAGCAGTTCTTC. This translates into CASSLWGGNEQFF.